The T cell receptor beta chain described here comes from a study of Ad26.COV2.S vaccination and SARS-CoV-2 variants. Study details: Recipients of Ad26.COV2.S got it intramuscularly, once or twice 56 days apart.

TCRdb's copy holds only in-frame clones and misses some; the assay was immunoSEQ multiplex PCR. The sample records 200,000 to 300,000 clones, approximately 87% being singletons. Treatment defined: over 15 received Ad26.COV2.S at low or high dose, single or two shots; 5 received placebo; per-sample allocation not given. Samples analyzed were those drawn on day 63 after the first vaccine or placebo injection. In Boston, an adult donor aged 18-55 years took part. Study outcomes and limitations: Reportedly, spike-specific CD8+ and CD4+ T cell responses achieved substantial breadth once vaccination had taken place.

CDR1 is SGHAT and CDR2 is FQNNGV in the germline V gene. Trimming pared 3 bases from V and 0 bases from J, leaving 12 bases between. The CDR3 totals 15 residues. Regarding this clone: The antigen is not known.

This receptor was obtained from a person between 18 and 65 years old who received the Ad26.COV2.S COVID-19 vaccine or a placebo. The starting material was peripheral blood, obtained in a trial of Ad26.COV2.S vaccine versus placebo. The V gene is TRBV11-2, the J gene TRBJ2-7; a weak D match, TRBD2 (5 bases). The CDR3 DNA is TGTGCCAGCAGCTTGGACTTTAGGAGCTCCTACGAGCAGTACTTC. This gives the protein CASSLDFRSSYEQYF. Filled out from reference TRBV11-2 and TRBJ2-7, the complete variable domain reads EAGVAQSPRYKIIEKRQSVAFWCNPISGHATLYWYQQILGQGPKLLIQFQNNGVVDDSQLPKDRFSAERLKGVDSTLKIQPAKLEDSAVYLCASSLDFRSSYEQYFGPGTRLTVT.